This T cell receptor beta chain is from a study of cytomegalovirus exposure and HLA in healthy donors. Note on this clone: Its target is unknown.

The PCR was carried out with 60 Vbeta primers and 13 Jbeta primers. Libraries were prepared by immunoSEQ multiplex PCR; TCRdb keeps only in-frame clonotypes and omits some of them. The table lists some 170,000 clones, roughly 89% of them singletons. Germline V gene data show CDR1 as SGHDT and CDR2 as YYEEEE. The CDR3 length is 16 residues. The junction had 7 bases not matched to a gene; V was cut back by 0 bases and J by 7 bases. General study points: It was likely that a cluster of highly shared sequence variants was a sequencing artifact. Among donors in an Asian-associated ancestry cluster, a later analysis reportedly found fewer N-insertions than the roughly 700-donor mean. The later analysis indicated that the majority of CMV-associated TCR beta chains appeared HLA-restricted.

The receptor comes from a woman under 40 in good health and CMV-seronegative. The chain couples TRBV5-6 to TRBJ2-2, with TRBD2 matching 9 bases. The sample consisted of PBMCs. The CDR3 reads CASSLADLAGNGELFF. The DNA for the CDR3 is TGTGCCAGCAGCTTGGCCGACCTAGCGGGGAACGGGGAGCTGTTTTTT.